Shown below are 16 T cell receptor beta chains from a single sample sequenced in a study of Ad26.COV2.S vaccination and SARS-CoV-2 variants. Treatment noted: some 20 received Ad26.COV2.S at low or high dose, single or two shots; several received placebo; per-sample allocation not given. Specimens were obtained on day 63 following the first vaccine or placebo injection. Clones were read by immunoSEQ multiplex PCR, and TCRdb kept only the in-frame ones, dropping some. The data hold 350,000 to 500,000 clones, with 90% observed a single time. The sequencing here drew on peripheral blood, taken in a trial of Ad26.COV2.S vaccine versus placebo. The source of these receptors is a person between 18 and 60 years old who received the Ad26.COV2.S COVID-19 vaccine or a placebo.

The gene calls are TRBV5-4 and TRBJ1-3; D perhaps matches TRBD1 (6 bases). Looked up from germline, CDR1 is SGHNT and CDR2 is YYREEE (reference sequence). V lost 4 bases and J lost 2, with 10 bases in between. This CDR3 contains 14 residues. The chain's CDR3 is CASSPQGAGNTIYF. DNA for the CDR3: TGTGCCAGCAGCCCACAGGGAGCTGGAAACACCATATATTTT.

The chain employs TRBV29-1 and TRBJ2-1; 7 bases are a match to TRBD1. Germline CDR1 is SQVTM and CDR2 is ANQGSEA. CDR3 length equals 13 residues. The V gene end was trimmed by 6 bases and the J gene end by 6 bases; junction bases not matched to a gene: 8. This chain's CDR3 is CSVGTGASNEQFF. CDR3 DNA: TGCAGCGTCGGAACAGGGGCGAGCAATGAGCAGTTCTTC.

The chain has TRBV11-2 and TRBJ2-1; TRBD2 aligns across 16 bases. The J segment lost 3 bases and the V segment lost 4 bases, leaving 6 bases of the junction unmatched. The CDR3 totals 18 residues. Germline CDR1 SGHAT, CDR2 FQNNGV. The CDR3 sequence is CASSSGTSGRALYNEQFF. The CDR3 DNA sequence: TGTGCCAGCAGCTCAGGGACTAGCGGGAGGGCCCTCTACAATGAGCAGTTCTTC.

The chain joins TRBV27 to TRBJ2-7, with unresolved D. Germline CDR1 is MNHEY and CDR2 is SMNVEV (reference sequence). The length of the CDR3 is 14 residues. With 5 bases removed from V and 5 bases from J, the gap between germline ends came to 16 bases. The CDR3, as DNA: TGTGCCAGCAGTCTATTATCAGGTTTGAACGAGCAGTACTTC. Translating it yields CASSLLSGLNEQYF.

This clone was counted once. The chain joins TRBV9 to TRBJ1-3; D gene unclear. Per germline, CDR1 SGDLS and CDR2 YYNGEE. The V and J ends lost 4 bases and 4 bases respectively, with 12 bases between them. The CDR3 is made up of 14 amino acids. The CDR3 nucleotides are TGTGCCAGCAGCCCGGAGGTCCCCGGAAACACCATATATTTT. It is translated as CASSPEVPGNTIYF.

V gene TRBV6-2 or TRBV6-3 combines with J gene TRBJ2-3; no reliable D call. The germline V gene has CDR1 MNHEY and CDR2 SVGEGT. Trimming removed 5 bases from V and 0 bases from J, with 15 bases in between. The CDR3 contains 16 residues. CDR3 protein: CASSTRASWSTDTQYF. In nucleotides, the CDR3 is TGTGCCAGCAGTACACGAGCGTCCTGGAGCACAGATACGCAGTATTTT.

The CDR3 DNA sequence: TGTGCCAGCAGCAATGGGCTAGCGGCCGATTCCAATGAGCAGTTCTTC. This encodes CASSNGLAADSNEQFF. This chain links TRBV21-1 with TRBJ2-1; the table's D call of TRBD2 was not tested on the DNA. TRBV21-1 is noted as a pseudogene. The CDR3 has 16 amino acids.

The chain carries TRBV24-1 and TRBJ2-5; D is uncertain. Germline lookup yields CDR1 KGHDR and CDR2 SFDVKD. CDR3 length: 12 amino acids. Trimming removed 9 bases at V and 5 bases at J, with 12 bases between. CDR3 DNA sequence: TGTGCCACCGACCTCAATGGGGAGACCCAGTACTTC. This gives the protein CATDLNGETQYF.

The V and J genes are TRBV11-2 and TRBJ2-3; D not resolved. Germline V gene sequence: CDR1 SGHAT, CDR2 FQNNGV. The CDR3 has 12 amino acids. V was clipped by 1 base and J by 3 bases, with 2 bases between them. The CDR3 here is CASSLVTDTQYF. The CDR3 DNA reads TGTGCCAGCAGCTTAGTAACAGATACGCAGTATTTT.

The chain recombines TRBV19 with TRBJ1-1; no firm D call. Germline-derived CDR1 and CDR2 are LNHDA and SQIVND (reference sequence). The CDR3 consists of 13 residues. V was pared by 1 base and J by 3 bases, with 6 bases between. The chain's CDR3 is CASSIGEYTEAFF. CDR3 DNA: TGTGCCAGTAGTATAGGGGAGTACACTGAAGCTTTCTTT.

The CDR3 DNA reads as TGCGCCAGCAGCCAAGATTCGGGACTGTTCTACGAGCAGTACTTC. Amino acid sequence: CASSQDSGLFYEQYF. The V and J genes are TRBV4-1 and TRBJ2-7, with a possible D match to TRBD2 (6 bases). CDR1 is MGHRA, CDR2 YSYEKL, per germline. Trimming pared 0 bases from V and 3 bases from J, leaving 12 bases between. There are 15 residues in the CDR3.

Comment on this clone: The sample has other DNA sequences that encode this CDR3 too. The rearrangement joins TRBV9 to TRBJ2-3; D is possibly TRBD1 (5 bases). The CDR3 totals 15 residues. From germline, CDR1 is SGDLS and CDR2 YYNGEE. The V end was cut by 2 bases, the J end by 0 bases, with 10 bases between. CDR3 sequence (DNA): TGTGCCAGCAGCGTTGGGGCCCCTAGCACAGATACGCAGTATTTT. As protein: CASSVGAPSTDTQYF. Drawing the rest from reference TRBV9 and TRBJ2-3, the complete variable domain is DSGVTQTPKHLITATGQRVTLRCSPRSGDLSVYWYQQSLDQGLQFLIQYYNGEERAKGNILERFSAQQFPDLHSELNLSSLELGDSALYFCASSVGAPSTDTQYFGPGTRLTVL.

The CDR3 nucleotides read TGTGCCATCAGGGCCGGGACTAGCCTGGACGAGCAGTACTTC. The encoded protein is CAIRAGTSLDEQYF. The gene calls are TRBV10-3 and TRBJ2-7; 9 nucleotides line up with TRBD2. Germline trimming cut 6 bases from V and 5 bases from J; bases unmatched to any gene: 8. The CDR3 length is 14 residues. Germline assignment: CDR1 ENHRY and CDR2 SYGVKD.

The CDR3: CASSPEAAGSLDEQFF. The CDR3 bases are TGCGCCAGCAGCCCAGAGGCGGCAGGGAGTTTGGATGAGCAGTTCTTC. V and J are TRBV4-1 and TRBJ2-1; D may match TRBD1 or TRBD2 (5 bases each). The CDR3 is 16 residues long. Trimming removed 4 bases from V and 8 bases from J, with 21 bases in between. CDR1 and CDR2 from the germline V gene are MGHRA and YSYEKL.

This chain uses TRBV28 with TRBJ1-3; no firm D call. CDR1 and CDR2 from the germline V gene are MDHEN and SYDVKM. The CDR3 totals 17 residues. The V end was cut by 5 bases, the J end by 1 base, with 18 bases between. The CDR3 protein is CASSNPSVGVSGNTIYF. The CDR3 bases are TGTGCCAGCAGTAACCCCTCGGTAGGCGTATCTGGAAACACCATATATTTT.

J is TRBJ2-7 and V is TRBV10-3; the D is unclear. This CDR3 is built from 13 residues. Germline CDR1 is ENHRY and CDR2 is SYGVKD. The V gene lost 6 bases and the J gene lost 6 bases, with 15 bases spanning the gap. The CDR3 nucleotides are TGTGCCATCAGCGAATGGGTTCCCGCCGAGCAGTACTTC. Translating gives CAISEWVPAEQYF.